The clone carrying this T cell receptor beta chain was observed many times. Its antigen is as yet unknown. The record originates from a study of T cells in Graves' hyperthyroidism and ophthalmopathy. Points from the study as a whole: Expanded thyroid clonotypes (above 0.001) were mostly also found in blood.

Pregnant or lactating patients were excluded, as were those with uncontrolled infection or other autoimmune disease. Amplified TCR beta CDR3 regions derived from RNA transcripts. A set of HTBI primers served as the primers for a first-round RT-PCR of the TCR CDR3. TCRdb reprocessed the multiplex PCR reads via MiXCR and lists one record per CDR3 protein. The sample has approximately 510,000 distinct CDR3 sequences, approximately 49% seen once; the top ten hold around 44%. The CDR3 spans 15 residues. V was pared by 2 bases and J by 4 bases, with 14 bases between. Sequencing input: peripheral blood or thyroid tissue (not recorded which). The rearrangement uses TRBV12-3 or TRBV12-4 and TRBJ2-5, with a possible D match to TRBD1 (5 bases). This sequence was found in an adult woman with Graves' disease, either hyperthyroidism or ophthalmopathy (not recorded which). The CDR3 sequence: CASSLSQGPTETQYF. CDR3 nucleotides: TGTGCCAGCAGTTTATCGCAGGGCCCAACAGAGACCCAGTACTTC.